This TCR beta chain is from a study of T cell repertoires in cytomegalovirus infection. Whole-study context: Shared public TCR beta signatures pointed to both CMV infection and a matching HLA type. Notes on the study in general: In two of eight donors, the top clonotype was HLA-C-restricted CMV-specific. Summed frequency of shared TCR beta families picked out CMV carriers who also had the relevant HLA.

Per germline, CDR1 MNHEY and CDR2 SVGEGT. The CDR3 consists of 13 residues. Trimming removed 7 bases at V and 5 bases at J, with 14 bases between. Note on this clonotype: Antigen: not known.

TCRdb reprocessed the reads via MiXCR and lists one record per CDR3 protein. The top ten hold just under 3% of the sample, which has some 200,000 distinct CDR3 sequences, around 20% seen once. This sequence originates from a human donor in good health (CMV status not recorded). Some clones in this sample may be carry-over from other donors' samples. The rearrangement joins TRBV6-2 or TRBV6-3 to TRBJ1-1, with D tentatively TRBD1 (5 bases). Sequenced: PBMCs. The CDR3 sequence: CASTNSRTTEAFF. The CDR3 nucleotides are TGTGCCAGCACTAACTCACGGACAACTGAAGCTTTCTTT.